What follows are 4 T cell receptor beta chains derived from one specimen sequenced in a study of cytomegalovirus exposure and HLA in healthy donors. The PCR had 60 Vbeta and 13 Jbeta primers. TCRdb's copy holds only in-frame clones and misses some; the assay was immunoSEQ multiplex PCR. This sample has some 93,000 clones, with 82% found just once. The source material was PBMCs. The source of these receptors is a man aged 45 to 65 in good health and CMV-seronegative.

The rearrangement joins TRBV7-9 to TRBJ2-7, with TRBD2 as a possible D gene (6 bases). The ends were cut back, 1 base at V and 2 bases at J, with 21 bases in the middle. The germline V gene encodes CDR1 SEHNR and CDR2 FQNEAQ (reference sequence). CDR3 length: 18 residues. The CDR3 sequence: CASSLGFGGTRRPYEQYF. The CDR3 DNA sequence: TGTGCCAGCAGCTTAGGGTTTGGCGGGACCCGAAGGCCCTACGAGCAGTACTTC. Complete variable domain (other parts from reference TRBV7-9 and TRBJ2-7): DTGVSQNPRHKITKRGQNVTFRCDPISEHNRLYWYRQTLGQGPEFLTYFQNEAQLEKSRLLSDRFSAERPKGSFSTLEIQRTEQGDSAMYLCASSLGFGGTRRPYEQYFGPGTRLTVT.

The chain combines TRBV5-1 with TRBJ1-2; no clear D gene. With 4 bases removed from V and 2 bases from J, the gap between germline ends came to 6 bases. This CDR3 has 12 residues. Germline V gene data show CDR1 as SGHRS and CDR2 as YFSETQ. The CDR3 loop is CASSLRNYGYTF. CDR3 coding DNA: TGCGCCAGCAGCCTGAGAAACTATGGCTACACCTTC.

This chain links TRBV29-1 with TRBJ2-3; TRBD2 matches at 7 bases. V lost 7 bases and J lost 4; bases outside the gene matches: 14. The germline V gene encodes CDR1 SQVTM and CDR2 ANQGSEA. The CDR3 spans 15 residues. The CDR3 loop is CSAGLGRGRADTQYF. The CDR3, as DNA: TGCAGCGCCGGACTGGGGAGGGGAAGGGCAGATACGCAGTATTTT.

There are a few counts of this clone. V usage is TRBV30 and J usage is TRBJ1-5; D uncertain. This CDR3 has 14 residues. V lost 1 base and J lost 0, with 7 bases in between. Germline assignment: CDR1 GTSNPN and CDR2 SVGIG (reference sequence). CDR3 protein: CAWSGGYSNQPQHF. Written as DNA, the CDR3 is TGTGCCTGGAGTGGAGGTTATAGCAATCAGCCCCAGCATTTT. Full variable domain (remainder filled in from reference TRBV30 and TRBJ1-5): SQTIHQWPATLVQPVGSPLSLECTVEGTSNPNLYWYRQAAGRGLQLLFYSVGIGQISSEVPQNLSASRPQDRQFILSSKKLLLSDSGFYLCAWSGGYSNQPQHFGDGTRLSIL.